These T cell receptor beta chains were read from a single sample in a study of control samples from healthy donors and cancer patients. Clones were read by immunoSEQ multiplex PCR, and TCRdb kept only the in-frame ones, dropping some. The sample has 80,000 to 100,000 clones, about 90% seen once; the top ten hold 14%. Sequencing was done on a sample of blood. The receptors derive from a young man in good health. Both conserved end residues are part of each CDR3. Fields, in order: D gene, J gene, clone size, V gene, CDR3 DNA, CDR3 protein. The D gene is left open where the match is weak. Clone size is shown for a subset of rows, as once, few, many or a class of expanded clone.

- | TRBJ2-2 | - | TRBV11-1 | TGTGCCAGCAGCTCAGCTCTCCGATCCGGGGAGCTGTTTTTT | CASSSALRSGELFF
- | TRBJ1-1 | - | TRBV10-3 | TGTGCCATCAGACTAAACCGGGGGGGGACTTTCTTT | CAIRLNRGGTFF
TRBD2 | TRBJ2-7 | - | TRBV5-1 | TGCGCCAGCAGCTCCACTAGCGGGAGTCTGTACGAGCAGTACTTC | CASSSTSGSLYEQYF
- | TRBJ1-4 | - | TRBV7-2 | TGTGCCAGCAGCCCCTGGGCAGTTCGGAATGAAAAACTGTTTTTT | CASSPWAVRNEKLFF
- | TRBJ2-2 | - | TRBV24-1 | TGTGCCACCATTGGGCCGGAGAACACCGGGGAGCTGTTTTTT | CATIGPENTGELFF
- | TRBJ1-5 | - | TRBV6-6 | TGTGCCAGCAGCCACGGGAGGGGCAATCAGCCCCAGCATTTT | CASSHGRGNQPQHF
TRBD1 | TRBJ2-7 | - | TRBV2 | TGTGCCAGCAGAGGGGACAGACAGGGGGCGACCTACGAGCAGTACTTC | CASRGDRQGATYEQYF
- | TRBJ1-6 | - | TRBV24-1 | TGTGCCACCAGTGATTGGGGGGGCTCACCCCTCCACTTT | CATSDWGGSPLHF
- | TRBJ1-5 | - | TRBV30 | TGTGCCTGGGGGGAGAATCAGCCCCAGCATTTT | CAWGENQPQHF
TRBD1 | TRBJ1-5 | - | TRBV19 | TGTGCCAGTAGCCAAGACAGGGGGGATTTTATCTTACCCCAGCATTTT | CASSQDRGDFILPQHF
- | TRBJ2-5 | few | TRBV7-3 | TGTGCCAGCCGCCCCGCAGTGGGAGAGACCCAGTACTTC | CASRPAVGETQYF
TRBD2 | TRBJ2-1 | - | TRBV11-2 | TGTGCCAGCAGACTAGCGGGAGTATACAATGAGCAGTTCTTC | CASRLAGVYNEQFF
- | TRBJ1-1 | - | TRBV27 | TGTGCCAGCAGTAACCAGGGTGGTACTGAAGCTTTCTTT | CASSNQGGTEAFF
- | TRBJ2-4 | - | TRBV5-1 | TGCGCCAGCAGCCCCGAGGCAGTCCGGTTAGACATTCAGTACTTC | CASSPEAVRLDIQYF
- | TRBJ2-7 | - | TRBV5-4 | TGTGCCAGCAGCTCCTTCCAGCTAGCGTACGAGCAGTACTTC | CASSSFQLAYEQYF
- | TRBJ1-2 | - | TRBV4-1 | TGCGCCAGCAGCCAAGAGTTCAGGACCGACTATGGCTACACCTTC | CASSQEFRTDYGYTF
TRBD1 | TRBJ2-7 | - | TRBV27 | TGTGCCAGCAGCCACGGGACAGGGGATGAGCAGTACTTC | CASSHGTGDEQYF
TRBD2 | TRBJ2-6 | - | TRBV14 | TGTGCCAGCAGCCAAGACCGGCTAGCGGGTCCTGGGGCCAACGTCCTGACTTTC | CASSQDRLAGPGANVLTF
TRBD1 | TRBJ1-5 | once | TRBV6-5 | TGTGCCAGCAGGGTGGGACAGGTCAACAATCAGCCCCAGCATTTT | CASRVGQVNNQPQHF
- | TRBJ1-5 | - | TRBV30 | TGTGCCTGGTCATCGCAGGGAGACCAGCCCCAGCATTTT | CAWSSQGDQPQHF
- | TRBJ1-6 | - | TRBV7-9 | TGTGCCAGCAGCTTAGGGGGGGATCGCAATTCACCCCTCCACTTT | CASSLGGDRNSPLHF
- | TRBJ2-7 | - | TRBV28 | TGTGCCAGTTTAAGGGAATCCTACGAGCAGTACTTC | CASLRESYEQYF
- | TRBJ1-1 | once | TRBV30 | TGTGCCTCCCAGGGGTCTGAAGCTTTCTTT | CASQGSEAFF
TRBD2 | TRBJ2-1 | - | TRBV6-1 | TGTGCCAGCCGAGAAGGGTCTAGCGGGAGGCAGGGTGAGCAGTTCTTC | CASREGSSGRQGEQFF
- | TRBJ2-1 | once | TRBV5-6 | TGTGCCAGCAGTTCCGATTCCGCCGGCTACAATGAGCAGTTCTTC | CASSSDSAGYNEQFF
- | TRBJ2-7 | - | TRBV2 | TGTGCCAGCACCGGACAGCCCTACGAGCAGTACTTC | CASTGQPYEQYF
- | TRBJ2-1 | - | TRBV7-9 | TGTGCCAGCAGTTTGGGACTTCAATACAATGAGCAGTTCTTC | CASSLGLQYNEQFF
TRBD2 | TRBJ2-5 | - | TRBV30 | TGTGCCTGGCGTGGACTAGCGGGGCACGAGACCCAGTACTTC | CAWRGLAGHETQYF
- | TRBJ1-3 | - | TRBV5-1 | TGCGCCAGCAGCGGGGATTCTGGAAACACCATATATTTT | CASSGDSGNTIYF
- | TRBJ2-2 | - | TRBV4-2 | TGTGCCAGCAGCCTAAAACGGACTAATCCCGGGGAGCTGTTTTTT | CASSLKRTNPGELFF
- | TRBJ1-5 | - | TRBV7-2 | TGTGCCAGCACCCAACAGGGCTATCAGCCCCAGCATTTT | CASTQQGYQPQHF
- | TRBJ2-1 | - | TRBV28 | TGTGCCAGCAGTTTGGCTCAGTTAGGTGGGCATGAGCAGTTCTTC | CASSLAQLGGHEQFF
- | TRBJ1-1 | - | TRBV2 | TGTGCCAGCAGTGAACCCCAGTATGCTATGAACACTGAAGCTTTCTTT | CASSEPQYAMNTEAFF
- | TRBJ2-5 | - | TRBV7-3 | TGTGCCAGCAGCCGGGGCCCGGGCGGAGGAGAGACCCAGTACTTC | CASSRGPGGGETQYF
- | TRBJ2-5 | - | TRBV12-3/TRBV12-4 | TGTGCCAGCAGTTTTGTGGAGCGAGAGACCCAGTACTTC | CASSFVERETQYF
- | TRBJ1-6 | once | TRBV11-2 | TGTGCCAGCAGCTTAGATCTGGAGTCACCCCTCCACTTT | CASSLDLESPLHF
- | TRBJ1-5 | - | TRBV7-6 | TGTGCCAGCCTAAGGACCGGGCCCCAGTACGATCAGCCCCAGCATTTT | CASLRTGPQYDQPQHF
- | TRBJ1-5 | few | TRBV2 | TGTGCCAGCAGTGAATTGCCAGGGGTTTCTTTTCAGCCCCAGCATTTT | CASSELPGVSFQPQHF
- | TRBJ1-3 | - | TRBV29-1 | TGCAGCGTTGAAGTGGACTCTGGAAACACCATATATTTT | CSVEVDSGNTIYF
- | TRBJ2-1 | - | TRBV25-1 | TGTGCCAGCAGTGAATATAATGAGCAGTTCTTC | CASSEYNEQFF
- | TRBJ2-7 | once | TRBV25-1 | TGTGCCAGCATGGGGCAGGGGAAATTCAAGCAGTACTTC | CASMGQGKFKQYF
- | TRBJ2-7 | - | TRBV6-5 | TGTGCCAGCAACCCCGCCCGTTCGGACGAGCAGTACTTC | CASNPARSDEQYF
- | TRBJ2-2 | - | TRBV18 | TGTGCCAGCTCACCACCGAGCGGCGGGAACCCCTACCCCCGGGCGAACACCGGGGAGCTGTTTTTT | CASSPPSGGNPYPRANTGELFF
- | TRBJ1-3 | - | TRBV13 | TGTGCCAGCAGCTCAGGGACCTTTCCCTCTGGAAACACCATATATTTT | CASSSGTFPSGNTIYF
- | TRBJ2-7 | - | TRBV4-3 | TGCGCCAGCAGCCAAGACGACGAGCAGTACTTC | CASSQDDEQYF
- | TRBJ2-1 | - | TRBV20-1 | TGCAGTGCGCTGGGGAATGAGCAGTTCTTC | CSALGNEQFF
- | TRBJ1-1 | - | TRBV25-1 | TGTGCCAGCTCCGGACAGACGTCGCCGGGCACTGAAGCTTTCTTT | CASSGQTSPGTEAFF
- | TRBJ1-2 | - | TRBV6-5 | TGTGCCAGCAGGGCCACGTTCGGAGCTAACTATGGCTACACCTTC | CASRATFGANYGYTF
TRBD2 | TRBJ2-1 | - | TRBV23-1 | TGCGCCAGCAGTCAATCGGGACTAGTTTCAGATGAGCAGTTCTTC | CASSQSGLVSDEQFF
TRBD2 | TRBJ2-1 | few | TRBV10-3 | TGTGCCACAGAACCGGGACTAGCGGACAATGAGCAGTTCTTC | CATEPGLADNEQFF
- | TRBJ1-5 | - | TRBV30 | TGTGCCTGGAGTCGGGACCCAGGACAGCCCCAGCATTTT | CAWSRDPGQPQHF
- | TRBJ2-7 | - | TRBV30 | TGTGCCTGGACTGCGGGACGGACCACCTACGAGCAGTACTTC | CAWTAGRTTYEQYF
TRBD2 | TRBJ2-7 | - | TRBV7-2 | TGTGCCAGCAGCTCTGTCAGGGGCGGGAGGGCCACCGAGCAGTACTTC | CASSSVRGGRATEQYF
- | TRBJ1-2 | - | TRBV30 | TGTGCCTGGAGTGTTAGACAGTTTGATGGCTACACCTTC | CAWSVRQFDGYTF
- | TRBJ2-5 | - | TRBV19 | TGTGCCAGTAGGGACCGGGCCGTGAAAGAGACCCAGTACTTC | CASRDRAVKETQYF
- | TRBJ2-3 | - | TRBV7-2 | TGTGCCAGCAGCTTAGCCCCGGGCAGCCATAGCACAGATACGCAGTATTTT | CASSLAPGSHSTDTQYF
- | TRBJ2-2 | - | TRBV19 | TGTGCCAGTAGTATAGAGGGGTCCGGGGAGCTGTTTTTT | CASSIEGSGELFF
- | TRBJ1-1 | once | TRBV5-4 | TGTGCCAGCAGCTTCGGGCAGGATAGTGGCTGGGCCAACACTGAAGCTTTCTTT | CASSFGQDSGWANTEAFF
- | TRBJ2-7 | few | TRBV27 | TGTGCCAGCAGTTTATCGAACTATAGAGTCGACGAGCAGTACTTC | CASSLSNYRVDEQYF